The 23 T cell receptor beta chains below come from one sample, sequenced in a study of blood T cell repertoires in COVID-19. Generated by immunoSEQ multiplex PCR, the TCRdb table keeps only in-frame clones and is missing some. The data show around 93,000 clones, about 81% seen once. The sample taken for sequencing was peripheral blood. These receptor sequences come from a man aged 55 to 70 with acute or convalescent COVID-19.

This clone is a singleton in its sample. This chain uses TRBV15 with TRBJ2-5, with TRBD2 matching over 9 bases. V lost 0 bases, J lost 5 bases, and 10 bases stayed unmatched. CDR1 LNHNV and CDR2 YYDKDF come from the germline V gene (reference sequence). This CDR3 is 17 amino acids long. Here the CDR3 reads CATSRDSVKREEETQYF. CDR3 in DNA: TGTGCCACCAGCAGAGATAGTGTCAAGCGGGAGGAGGAGACCCAGTACTTC.

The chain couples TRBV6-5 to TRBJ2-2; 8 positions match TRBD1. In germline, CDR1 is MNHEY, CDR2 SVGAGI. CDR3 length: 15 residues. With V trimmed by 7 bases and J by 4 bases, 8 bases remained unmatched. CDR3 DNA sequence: TGTGCCAGCATCGTTCAGGGGGCGGTCACCGGGGAGCTGTTTTTT. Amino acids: CASIVQGAVTGELFF.

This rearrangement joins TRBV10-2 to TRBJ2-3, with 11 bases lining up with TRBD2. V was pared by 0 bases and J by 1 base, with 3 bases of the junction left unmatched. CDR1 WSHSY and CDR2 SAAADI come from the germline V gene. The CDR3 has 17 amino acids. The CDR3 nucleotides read TGCGCCAGCAGTGAGTCTGGGACTAGCGGAGGCACAGATACGCAGTATTTT. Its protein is CASSESGTSGGTDTQYF.

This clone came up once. CDR3 residues: CASIKNTEAFF. CDR3 bases: TGTGCCAGCATTAAGAACACTGAAGCTTTCTTT. V and J are TRBV6-5 and TRBJ1-1, with no clear D. CDR3 length equals 11 residues. Germline CDR1 is MNHEY and CDR2 is SVGAGI. The V and J ends lost 7 bases and 1 base respectively, with 4 bases between them.

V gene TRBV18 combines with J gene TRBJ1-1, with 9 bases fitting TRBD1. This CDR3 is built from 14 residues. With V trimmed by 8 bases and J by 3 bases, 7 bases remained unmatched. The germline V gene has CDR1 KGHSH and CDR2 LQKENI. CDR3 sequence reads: CASQRGQGYTEAFF. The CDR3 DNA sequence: TGTGCCAGCCAGCGGGGACAGGGATACACTGAAGCTTTCTTT.

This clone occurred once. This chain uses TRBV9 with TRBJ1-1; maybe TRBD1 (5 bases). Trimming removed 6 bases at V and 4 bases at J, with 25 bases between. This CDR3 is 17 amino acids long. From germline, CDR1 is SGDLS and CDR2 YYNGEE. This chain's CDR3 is CASICRVKFCGVTEAFF. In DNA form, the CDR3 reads TGTGCCAGCATCTGCAGGGTAAAATTTTGCGGCGTCACTGAAGCTTTCTTT. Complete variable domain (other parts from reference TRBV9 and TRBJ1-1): DSGVTQTPKHLITATGQRVTLRCSPRSGDLSVYWYQQSLDQGLQFLIQYYNGEERAKGNILERFSAQQFPDLHSELNLSSLELGDSALYFCASICRVKFCGVTEAFFGQGTRLTVV.

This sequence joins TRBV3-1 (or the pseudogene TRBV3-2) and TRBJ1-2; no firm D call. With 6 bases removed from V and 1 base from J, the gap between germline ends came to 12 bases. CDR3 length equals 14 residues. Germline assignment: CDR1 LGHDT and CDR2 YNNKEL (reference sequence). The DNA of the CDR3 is TGTGCCAGCAGGACTTCACACGGTAACTATGGCTACACCTTC. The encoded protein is CASRTSHGNYGYTF.

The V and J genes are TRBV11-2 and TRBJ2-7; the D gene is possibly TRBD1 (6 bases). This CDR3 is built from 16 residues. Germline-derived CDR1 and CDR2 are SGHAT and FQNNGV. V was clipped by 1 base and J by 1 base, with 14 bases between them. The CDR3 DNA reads TGTGCCAGCAGCTTAGGGACAGTCAGAGATTCCTACGAGCAGTACTTC. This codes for CASSLGTVRDSYEQYF.

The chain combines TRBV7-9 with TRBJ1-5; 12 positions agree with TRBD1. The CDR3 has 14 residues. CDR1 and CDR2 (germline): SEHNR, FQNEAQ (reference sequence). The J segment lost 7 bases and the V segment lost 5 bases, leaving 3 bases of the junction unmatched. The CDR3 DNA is TGTGCCAGCAGCCCCGGGACAGGGGGCCAGCCCCAGCATTTT. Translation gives CASSPGTGGQPQHF.

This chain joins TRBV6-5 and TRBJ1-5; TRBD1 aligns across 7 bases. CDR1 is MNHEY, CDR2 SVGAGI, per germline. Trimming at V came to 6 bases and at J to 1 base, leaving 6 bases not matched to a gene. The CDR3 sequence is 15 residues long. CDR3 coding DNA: TGTGCCAGCAGGTTCAGGGGGGAAAGCAATCAGCCCCAGCATTTT. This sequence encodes CASRFRGESNQPQHF.

DNA for the CDR3: TGTGCCAGCAGTGTGGGACAACGATACGAGCAGTACGTC. Amino acids: CASSVGQRYEQYV. The chain combines TRBV6-2 or TRBV6-3 with TRBJ2-7, with D maybe TRBD1 (6 bases). The CDR3 covers 13 residues. Trimming removed 5 bases from V and 4 bases from J, with 12 bases in between. Germline CDR1 MNHEY, CDR2 SVGEGT.

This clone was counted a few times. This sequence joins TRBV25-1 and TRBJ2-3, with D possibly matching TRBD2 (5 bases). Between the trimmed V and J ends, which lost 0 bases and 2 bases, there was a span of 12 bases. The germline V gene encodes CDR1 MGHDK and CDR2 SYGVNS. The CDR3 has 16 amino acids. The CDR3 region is CASSEYRLAFTDTQYF. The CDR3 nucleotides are TGTGCCAGCAGTGAATATAGGCTAGCTTTCACAGATACGCAGTATTTT.

The DNA of the CDR3 is TGTGCCAGCAGTTTTGGCTTGATCTATGGCTACACCTTC. The encoded protein is CASSFGLIYGYTF. The chain carries TRBV6-2 or TRBV6-3 and TRBJ1-2; D gene unclear. The V gene's germline CDR1 is MNHEY and CDR2 SVGEGT. The CDR3 contains 13 residues. V lost 4 bases to trimming and J lost 4 bases, with 10 bases between them.

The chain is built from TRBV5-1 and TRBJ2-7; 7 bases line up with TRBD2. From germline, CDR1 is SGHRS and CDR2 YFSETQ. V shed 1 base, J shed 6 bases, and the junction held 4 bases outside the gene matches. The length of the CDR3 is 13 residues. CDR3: CASSLRRGSEQYF. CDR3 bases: TGCGCCAGCAGCTTGCGGCGGGGGTCCGAGCAGTACTTC.

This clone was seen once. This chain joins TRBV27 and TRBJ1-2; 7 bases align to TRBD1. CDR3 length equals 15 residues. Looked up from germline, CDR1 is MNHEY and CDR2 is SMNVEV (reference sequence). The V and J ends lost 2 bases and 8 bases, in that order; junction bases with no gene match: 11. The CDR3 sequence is CASSLLPGGLGGYTF. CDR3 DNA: TGTGCCAGCAGTTTACTGCCAGGGGGATTGGGAGGCTACACCTTC.

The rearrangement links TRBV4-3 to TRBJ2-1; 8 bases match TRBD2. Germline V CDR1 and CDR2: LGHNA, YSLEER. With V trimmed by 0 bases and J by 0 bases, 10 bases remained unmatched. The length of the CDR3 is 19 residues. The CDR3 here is CASSQESAGGAGSYNEQFF. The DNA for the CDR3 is TGCGCCAGCAGCCAAGAATCGGCGGGAGGCGCAGGCTCCTACAATGAGCAGTTCTTC.

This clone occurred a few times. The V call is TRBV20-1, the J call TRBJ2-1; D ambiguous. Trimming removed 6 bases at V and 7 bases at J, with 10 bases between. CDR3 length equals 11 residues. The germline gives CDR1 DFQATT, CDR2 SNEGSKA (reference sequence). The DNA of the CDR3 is TGCAGTGCGAATAAGGAGAATGAGCAGTTCTTC. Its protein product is CSANKENEQFF.

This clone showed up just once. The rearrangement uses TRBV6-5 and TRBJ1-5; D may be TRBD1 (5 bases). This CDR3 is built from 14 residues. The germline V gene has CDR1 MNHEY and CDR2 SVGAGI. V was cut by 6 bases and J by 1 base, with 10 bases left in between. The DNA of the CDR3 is TGTGCCAGCAGGTCCACAGGAAGCAATCAGCCCCAGCATTTT. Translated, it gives CASRSTGSNQPQHF.

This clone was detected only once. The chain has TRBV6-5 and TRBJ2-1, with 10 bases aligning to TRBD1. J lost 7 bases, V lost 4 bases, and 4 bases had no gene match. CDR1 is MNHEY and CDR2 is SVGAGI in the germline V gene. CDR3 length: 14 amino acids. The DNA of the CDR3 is TGTGCCAGCAGTTTGACAGGGGGCTGGAATGAGCAGTTCTTC. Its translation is CASSLTGGWNEQFF.

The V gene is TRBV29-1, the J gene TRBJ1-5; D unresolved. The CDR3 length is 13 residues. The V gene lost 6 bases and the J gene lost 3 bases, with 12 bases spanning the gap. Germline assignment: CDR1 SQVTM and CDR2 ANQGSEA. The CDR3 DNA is TGCAGCGTGGCAGGTTACGACAATCAGCCCCAGCATTTT. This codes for CSVAGYDNQPQHF.

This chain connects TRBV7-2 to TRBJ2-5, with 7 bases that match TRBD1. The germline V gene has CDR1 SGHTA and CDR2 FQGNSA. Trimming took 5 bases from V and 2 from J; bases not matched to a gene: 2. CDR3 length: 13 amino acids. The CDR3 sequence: CASSVQGQETQYF. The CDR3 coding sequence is TGTGCCAGCAGCGTACAGGGGCAAGAGACCCAGTACTTC.

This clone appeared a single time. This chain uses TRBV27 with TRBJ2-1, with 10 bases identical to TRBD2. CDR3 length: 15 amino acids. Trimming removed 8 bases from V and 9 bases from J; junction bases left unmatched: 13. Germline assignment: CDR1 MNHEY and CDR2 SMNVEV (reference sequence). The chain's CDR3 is CASHFSSGRAGEQFF. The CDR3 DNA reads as TGTGCCAGCCACTTTAGCAGCGGGAGGGCAGGTGAGCAGTTCTTC.

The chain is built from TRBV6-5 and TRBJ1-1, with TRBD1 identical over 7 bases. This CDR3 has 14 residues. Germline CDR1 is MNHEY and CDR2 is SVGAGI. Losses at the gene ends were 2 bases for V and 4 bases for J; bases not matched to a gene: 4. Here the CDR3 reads CASSYGTDITEAFF. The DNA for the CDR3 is TGTGCCAGCAGTTACGGGACAGACATCACTGAAGCTTTCTTT.